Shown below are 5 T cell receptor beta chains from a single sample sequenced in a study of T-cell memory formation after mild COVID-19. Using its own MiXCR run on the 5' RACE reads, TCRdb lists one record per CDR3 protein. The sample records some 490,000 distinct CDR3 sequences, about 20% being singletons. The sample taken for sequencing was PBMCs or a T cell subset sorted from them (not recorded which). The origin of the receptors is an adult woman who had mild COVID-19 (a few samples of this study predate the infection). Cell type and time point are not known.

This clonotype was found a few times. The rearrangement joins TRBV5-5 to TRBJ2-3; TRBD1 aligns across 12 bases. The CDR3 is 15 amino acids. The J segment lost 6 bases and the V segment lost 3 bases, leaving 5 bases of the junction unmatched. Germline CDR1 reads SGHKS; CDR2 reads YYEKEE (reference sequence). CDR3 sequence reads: CASSWGQGAADTQYF. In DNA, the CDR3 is TGTGCCAGCAGCTGGGGACAGGGGGCCGCCGATACGCAGTATTTT.

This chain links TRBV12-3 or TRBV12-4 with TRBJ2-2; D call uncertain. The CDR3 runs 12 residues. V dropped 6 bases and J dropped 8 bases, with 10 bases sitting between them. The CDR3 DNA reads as TGTGCCAGCAGCCGTTTTCCGGGGGAGCTGTTTTTT. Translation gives CASSRFPGELFF.

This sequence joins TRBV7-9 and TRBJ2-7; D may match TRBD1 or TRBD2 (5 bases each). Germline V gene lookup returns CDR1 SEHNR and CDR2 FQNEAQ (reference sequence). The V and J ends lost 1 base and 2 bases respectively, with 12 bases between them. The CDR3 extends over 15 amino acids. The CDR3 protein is CASSLGLGTAYEQYF. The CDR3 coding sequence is TGTGCCAGCAGCTTAGGACTCGGGACGGCCTACGAGCAGTACTTC.

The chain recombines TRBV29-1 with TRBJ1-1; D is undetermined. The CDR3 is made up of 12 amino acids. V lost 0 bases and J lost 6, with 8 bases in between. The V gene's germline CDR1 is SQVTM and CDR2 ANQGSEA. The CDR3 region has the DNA TGCAGCGTTGAAGAAGACGAGGCTGAAGCTTTCTTT. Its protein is CSVEEDEAEAFF.

In DNA form, the CDR3 reads TGCAGTGCTAGAGTAGGGGGGGCTTATGAAAAACTGTTTTTT. Amino acids: CSARVGGAYEKLFF. V gene TRBV20-1 combines with J gene TRBJ1-4, with a possible D match to TRBD1 (6 bases). The CDR3 runs 14 residues. Germline lookup yields CDR1 DFQATT and CDR2 SNEGSKA (reference sequence). With 1 base removed from V and 6 bases from J, the gap between germline ends came to 12 bases.